These T cell receptor beta chains were read from a single sample in a study of blood T cells in healthy people across ages. TCRdb re-derived calls from the 5' RACE reads in MiXCR, one entry per CDR3 protein. The profile shows around 800,000 distinct CDR3 sequences, about 53% of them singletons. Source material: blood. These receptors were collected from a man aged 80 or over in good health. Both conserved end residues are part of each CDR3. The D gene is left open where the match is weak. Rows give clone size only sometimes, using once, few, many, or a class for an expanded clone.

CDR3,DNA,D,J,size,length,V
CASSPNWQGGHEQYF,TGTGCCAGCTCACCTAATTGGCAGGGGGGCCACGAACAGTACTTC,.,TRBJ2-5,.,15,TRBV18
CASRMAGGSYNEQFF,TGTGCCAGCAGAATGGCAGGGGGCAGCTACAATGAGCAGTTCTTC,TRBD1,TRBJ2-1,.,15,TRBV2
CASSSDGRTDTQYF,TGCGCCAGCAGCTCAGACGGCCGCACAGATACGCAGTATTTT,.,TRBJ2-3,.,14,TRBV5-1
CSARDLSGRALNEQFF,TGCAGTGCTAGAGATCTCAGCGGGAGGGCCCTCAATGAGCAGTTCTTC,TRBD2,TRBJ2-1,many,16,TRBV20-1
CAWAPGANYGYTF,TGTGCCTGGGCGCCCGGGGCAAACTATGGCTACACCTTC,.,TRBJ1-2,.,13,TRBV30
CASSRTTGSYEQYF,TGTGCCAGCAGTCGGACTACAGGGTCCTACGAGCAGTACTTC,.,TRBJ2-7,few,14,TRBV5-1
CASMLARMNTEAFF,TGTGCCAGCATGCTGGCGCGGATGAACACTGAAGCTTTCTTT,.,TRBJ1-1,few,14,TRBV12-3/TRBV12-4
CASLRESNQETQYF,TGTGCCAGCCTGCGGGAGAGTAACCAAGAGACCCAGTACTTC,TRBD2,TRBJ2-5,.,14,TRBV2
CSVGPGGETQYF,TGCAGCGTCGGCCCAGGGGGGGAGACCCAGTACTTC,.,TRBJ2-5,.,12,TRBV29-1
CASSLGGAGGLQEQYF,TGTGCCAGCAGCCTCGGGGGAGCGGGAGGTCTTCAGGAGCAGTACTTC,TRBD2,TRBJ2-7,few,16,TRBV6-5
CASSPTLGTNEKLFF,TGTGCCAGCTCACCAACCTTGGGAACTAATGAAAAACTGTTTTTT,.,TRBJ1-4,.,15,TRBV18
CASSLVSLGRNEQYF,TGCGCCAGCAGCTTGGTTTCATTGGGGCGGAACGAGCAGTACTTC,.,TRBJ2-7,.,15,TRBV5-1
CSARDMASGYNEQFF,TGCAGTGCTAGAGATATGGCTAGCGGATACAATGAGCAGTTCTTC,TRBD2,TRBJ2-1,few,15,TRBV20-1
CASSPIAGGPWEQYF,TGTGCCAGCAGCCCCATAGCGGGAGGGCCCTGGGAGCAGTACTTC,TRBD2,TRBJ2-5,.,15,TRBV3-1
CATSDSRPGELFF,TGTGCCACCAGTGATTCCCGGCCCGGGGAGCTGTTTTTT,.,TRBJ2-2,few,13,TRBV24-1
CASQWTSALDEQYF,TGTGCCTCACAATGGACTAGCGCCCTCGATGAGCAGTACTTC,TRBD2,TRBJ2-5,.,14,TRBV10-3
CSATDRAPSGANVLTF,TGCAGCGCTACGGACAGGGCCCCCTCTGGGGCCAACGTCCTGACTTTC,TRBD1,TRBJ2-6,.,16,TRBV29-1
CAIGTSGRYEQYF,TGTGCCATCGGGACTAGCGGGAGGTACGAGCAGTACTTC,TRBD2,TRBJ2-7,few,13,TRBV10-3
CASSLRDRDIYEQYF,TGTGCCAGCAGCTTACGGGACAGGGACATCTACGAGCAGTACTTC,TRBD1,TRBJ2-7,few,15,TRBV7-2
CASSERPQGRNSPPHF,TGTGCCAGCAGTGAACGGCCGCAGGGACGTAATTCACCCCCCCACTTT,.,TRBJ1-6,.,16,TRBV2
CASSPGGGLDEKLFF,TGTGCCAGCAGCCCAGGGGGGGGCTTGGATGAAAAACTGTTTTTT,TRBD1,TRBJ1-4,.,15,TRBV7-9
CASSKLAVSTDTQYF,TGTGCCAGCAGCAAACTAGCGGTGAGCACAGATACGCAGTATTTT,TRBD2,TRBJ2-3,few,15,TRBV14
CASSYARGTEAFF,TGCGCCAGCAGCTACGCCAGGGGTACTGAAGCTTTCTTT,.,TRBJ1-1,few,13,TRBV5-1
CASSVATSGRYEQYF,TGTGCCAGCAGCGTCGCGACTAGCGGGAGATACGAGCAGTACTTC,TRBD2,TRBJ2-7,.,15,TRBV9
CSARFISPEAFF,TGCAGTGCTAGGTTTATTTCCCCTGAAGCTTTCTTT,.,TRBJ1-1,few,12,TRBV20-1
CASKLGLAGIYEQYF,TGTGCCAGCAAGTTGGGTCTAGCGGGGATCTACGAGCAGTACTTC,TRBD2,TRBJ2-7,few,15,TRBV2
CASSLTTANTEAFF,TGTGCCAGCAGCTTAACGACAGCGAACACTGAAGCTTTCTTT,.,TRBJ1-1,.,14,TRBV11-1
CASRPSGIGYEQYF,TGTGCCAGCAGGCCTAGCGGGATAGGCTACGAGCAGTACTTC,TRBD2,TRBJ2-7,.,14,TRBV7-2
CSVTTSGDIDTQYF,TGCAGCGTTACGACTAGTGGTGACATAGATACGCAGTATTTT,.,TRBJ2-3,few,14,TRBV29-1
CASSLFTRGLHRYAYF,TGTGCCAGCAGCTTATTTACACGGGGCCTGCACAGATACGCGTATTTT,.,TRBJ2-3,.,16,TRBV11-2